The clone carrying this T cell receptor beta chain occurred many times. This record comes from a study of T cells after yellow fever vaccination. TCRdb itself ran the 5' RACE reads through MiXCR, one entry per CDR3 protein. Altogether 230,000 or so distinct CDR3 sequences are present, more than 3.5% being singletons, with the ten largest covering around a fifth. Trimming removed 3 bases from V and 2 bases from J, with 8 bases in between. This CDR3 region has 13 residues. From germline, CDR1 is LGHNA and CDR2 YNFKEQ. The clonotype originates from a man aged 18 to 30 who received the YFV17D yellow fever vaccine. This material consisted of PBMCs, taken 15 days after the yellow fever booster vaccination. V gene TRBV4-2 combines with J gene TRBJ2-7; D is perhaps TRBD2 (6 bases). The CDR3 sequence is CASSQGGAYEQYF. CDR3 bases: TGTGCCAGCAGCCAGGGCGGGGCCTACGAGCAGTACTTC.